Below are 10 T cell receptor beta chains sequenced from a single sample in a study of T-cell memory formation after mild COVID-19. TCRdb independently ran MiXCR on the 5' RACE reads; one entry per CDR3 protein. The sample contains around 300,000 distinct CDR3 sequences, approximately 14% of which appear only once. The material sequenced was PBMCs or a T cell subset sorted from them (not recorded which). These receptors originate from a man between 18 and 35 years old who had mild COVID-19 (a few samples of this study predate the infection). Cell type and time point are not known.

The gene calls are TRBV13 and TRBJ2-7; 8 positions match TRBD1. Germline CDR1 PRHDT, CDR2 FYEKMQ (reference sequence). The CDR3 is 18 residues long. Trimming cost V 5 bases and J 0 bases; bases outside gene matches: 15. The CDR3 DNA sequence: TGTGCCAGCAGCCTGACCGGGACAGGCGATCCTAGCTCCTACGAGCAGTACGTC. Translating it yields CASSLTGTGDPSSYEQYV.

The chain couples TRBV6-2 or TRBV6-3 to TRBJ2-7; D remains unclear. With 5 bases removed from V and 3 bases from J, the gap between germline ends came to 14 bases. CDR1 MNHEY and CDR2 SVGEGT come from the germline V gene. This CDR3 has 14 residues. The CDR3 DNA sequence: TGTGCCAGCAGTCGTGCCATGGTCGGCTACGAGCAGTACTTC. Translated: CASSRAMVGYEQYF.

This clonotype was seen a few times. The rearrangement uses TRBV19 and TRBJ1-1, with D unclear. This CDR3 comprises 14 residues. Trimming pared 3 bases from V and 4 bases from J, leaving 12 bases between. Germline loops: CDR1 LNHDA, CDR2 SQIVND (reference sequence). The chain's CDR3 is CASSMFGSGTEAFF. DNA of the CDR3: TGTGCCAGTAGTATGTTTGGTAGCGGCACTGAAGCTTTCTTT.

The J gene is TRBJ1-2, the V gene TRBV7-2; no definite D call. Germline lookup yields CDR1 SGHTA and CDR2 FQGNSA. This CDR3 comprises 16 residues. Trimming took 5 bases from V and 4 from J, leaving 20 bases between them. The CDR3 DNA reads TGTGCCAGCAGCGTCCATTCAGAGTCCCGAGCCTATGGCTACACCTTC. Encoded protein: CASSVHSESRAYGYTF.

The V call is TRBV20-1, the J call TRBJ1-4; D is undetermined. CDR1 and CDR2 (germline): DFQATT, SNEGSKA (reference sequence). The CDR3 is 12 residues long. Trimming shortened V by 0 bases and J by 13 bases, and 12 bases separated the two germline ends. The CDR3 loop reads CSARDLSSPLFF. The CDR3 DNA reads as TGCAGTGCTAGAGATTTATCTAGCCCACTGTTTTTT.

The CDR3 nucleotides read TGTGCCAGCACACTACAGGGGGGCCCAGATACGCAGTATTTT. This encodes CASTLQGGPDTQYF. The V and J genes are TRBV12-3 or TRBV12-4 and TRBJ2-3, with 8 nucleotides matching TRBD1. The CDR3 totals 14 residues. J gave up 4 bases and V 7 bases, and 7 bases lay outside the gene matches.

This clonotype has just a few counts. The chain is built from TRBV4-2 and TRBJ2-5, with D perhaps matching TRBD2 (6 bases). The V gene's germline CDR1 is LGHNA and CDR2 YNFKEQ. The CDR3 sequence is 14 residues long. V lost 4 bases and J lost 4, with 13 bases in between. CDR3 sequence reads: CASSPPSGSETQYF. CDR3 nucleotide sequence: TGTGCCAGCAGCCCCCCCAGCGGGTCAGAGACCCAGTACTTC.

V usage is TRBV18 and J usage is TRBJ1-2; perhaps TRBD1 as D (5 bases). V lost 3 bases to trimming and J lost 7 bases, with 12 bases between them. In germline, CDR1 is KGHSH, CDR2 LQKENI. The CDR3 is made up of 13 amino acids. This CDR3 is CASSPRGRSGYTF. CDR3 DNA: TGTGCCAGCTCACCCCGGGGGAGGAGTGGCTACACCTTC.

This rearrangement joins TRBV5-5 to TRBJ1-1, with D uncertain. The germline gives CDR1 SGHKS, CDR2 YYEKEE (reference sequence). This CDR3 comprises 11 residues. V was clipped by 2 bases and J by 5 bases, with 4 bases between them. CDR3 residues: CASSFETEAFF. CDR3 in DNA: TGTGCCAGCAGCTTTGAAACTGAAGCTTTCTTT.

This clonotype was found a few times. This chain links TRBV5-4 with TRBJ2-5; 8 bases align to TRBD2. There are 14 residues in the CDR3. J was trimmed by 2 bases and V by 0 bases; bases with no gene match: 0. CDR1 SGHNT and CDR2 YYREEE come from the germline V gene (reference sequence). CDR3 loop: CASSLGLAQETQYF. The CDR3 DNA reads TGTGCCAGCAGCTTGGGACTAGCGCAAGAGACCCAGTACTTC. Together with reference TRBV5-4 and TRBJ2-5, the CDR3 gives the full variable domain: ETGVTQSPTHLIKTRGQQVTLRCSSQSGHNTVSWYQQALGQGPQFIFQYYREEENGRGNFPPRFSGLQFPNYSSELNVNALELDDSALYLCASSLGLAQETQYFGPGTRLLVL.